This T cell receptor beta chain is drawn from a study of PD-1 blockade in classical Hodgkin lymphoma. On the study more broadly: It was nivolumab at 3 mg/kg, given intravenously every 2 weeks, that patients received. General study points: Before treatment, complete responders showed about the same diversity as newly diagnosed patients. The study reported lower baseline TCR diversity in newly diagnosed patients than in healthy donors.

From germline, CDR1 is LNHDA and CDR2 SQIVND (reference sequence). CDR3 length: 13 residues. The germline V and J ends were trimmed by 3 bases and 0 bases, with 6 bases remaining between them. This clone occurred once. Its antigen remains unknown. Profiled with immunoSEQ multiplex PCR; TCRdb holds only in-frame clones, not every one. The repertoire holds around 37,000 clones, about 90% seen once, with 0.25% to 0.3% in the top ten. The time point: cycle 4 day 1 (C4D1), after around six weeks of nivolumab. Each patient relapsed following autologous stem cell transplantation, and prior brentuximab vedotin exposure differed. Purified CD4+ T cells were obtained from thawed PBMCs through magnetic negative selection.

The sequencing used CD4+ T cells from blood, collected before the fourth cycle of nivolumab. This sequence was found in a human donor with classical Hodgkin lymphoma. The chain combines TRBV19 with TRBJ2-7; D gene uncertain. This chain's CDR3 is CASSIDFSYEQYF. The CDR3 nucleotides are TGTGCCAGTAGTATCGACTTCTCCTACGAGCAGTACTTC.